The source of this TCR beta chain is a study of cytomegalovirus exposure and HLA in healthy donors. Study-wide findings and caveats: The authors later linked a missense DCLRE1C variant to TCR beta V- and J-gene trimming. A cluster of highly shared sequence variants was likely a sequencing artifact. The study recorded more than 150 TCR beta chains that were cytomegalovirus-associated.

The PCR was carried out with 60 Vbeta primers and 13 Jbeta primers. Original analysis: Roughly 11 million shared chains were among some 75 million unique TCR beta chains counted in a later analysis. Sequencing used immunoSEQ multiplex PCR; TCRdb keeps in-frame clones, though not all of them. The D gene and trimming were derived from the DNA, and the V and J assignments and clone size from that table. This sample has roughly 120,000 clones, with around 86% found just once. The V segment lost 7 bases and the J segment 4 bases; nucleotides outside the gene matches: 7. The CDR3 is 15 amino acids. Germline V gene data show CDR1 as MDHEN and CDR2 as SYDVKM. Regarding this clone: Its antigen is unidentified.

The genes are TRBV28 and TRBJ1-4; 9 bases are a match to TRBD1. Specimen: PBMCs. The clonotype was recovered from a man between 40 and 49 years old in good health and CMV-seronegative. CDR3 in DNA: TGTGCCAGCAACGACCTGGGACAGGGTAATGAAAAACTGTTTTTT. Translating gives CASNDLGQGNEKLFF. Variable domain in full (rest from reference TRBV28 and TRBJ1-4): DVKVTQSSRYLVKRTGEKVFLECVQDMDHENMFWYRQDPGLGLRLIYFSYDVKMKEKGDIPEGYSVSREKKERFSLILESASTNQTSMYLCASNDLGQGNEKLFFGSGTQLSVL.